This T cell receptor (beta chain) derives from a study of CD8+CD57+ T cells in acquired aplastic anemia. Study-wide findings and caveats: Overlapping CD8+ CDR3 repertoires of patients and controls contained 25 to 35 shared sequences.

As to this clonotype: Its specificity is unknown.

Germline CDR1 reads SQVTM; CDR2 reads ANQGSEA. CDR3 length: 12 residues. V was pared by 2 bases and J by 4 bases, with 7 bases between. TCR beta VDJ and CDR3 profiles were obtained from a genomic DNA template. TCRdb passed the reads through MiXCR, listing each CDR3 protein once. The sample carries 250,000 to 300,000 distinct CDR3 sequences, around three fifths recorded once. The receptor was isolated from a human donor with severe aplastic anemia or a healthy control (not recorded which). Source material: sorted CD4+, CD8+, or CD8+CD57+ T cells (not recorded which) from PBMCs. The V and J genes are TRBV29-1 and TRBJ2-3; TRBD1 might be the D (5 bases). The DNA for the CDR3 is TGCAGCGTTGAAAGGGGTGCAGATACGCAGTATTTT. This gives the protein CSVERGADTQYF.